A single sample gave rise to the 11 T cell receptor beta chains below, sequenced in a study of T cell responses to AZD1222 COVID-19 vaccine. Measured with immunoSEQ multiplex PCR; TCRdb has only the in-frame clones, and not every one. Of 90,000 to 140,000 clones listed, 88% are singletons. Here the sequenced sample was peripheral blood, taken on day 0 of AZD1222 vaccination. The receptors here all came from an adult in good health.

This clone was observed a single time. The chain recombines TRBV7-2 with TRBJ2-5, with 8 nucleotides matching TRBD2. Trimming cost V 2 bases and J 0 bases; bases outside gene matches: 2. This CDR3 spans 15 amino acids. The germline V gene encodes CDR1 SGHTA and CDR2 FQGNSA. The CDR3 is CASSLLAGNQETQYF. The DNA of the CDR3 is TGTGCCAGCAGCTTATTAGCGGGGAACCAAGAGACCCAGTACTTC.

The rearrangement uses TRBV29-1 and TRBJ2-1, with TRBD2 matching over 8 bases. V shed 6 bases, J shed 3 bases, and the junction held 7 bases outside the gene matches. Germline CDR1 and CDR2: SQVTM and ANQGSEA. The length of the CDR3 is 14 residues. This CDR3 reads CSVGAGASYNEQFF. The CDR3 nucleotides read TGCAGCGTGGGAGCGGGAGCTAGCTACAATGAGCAGTTCTTC.

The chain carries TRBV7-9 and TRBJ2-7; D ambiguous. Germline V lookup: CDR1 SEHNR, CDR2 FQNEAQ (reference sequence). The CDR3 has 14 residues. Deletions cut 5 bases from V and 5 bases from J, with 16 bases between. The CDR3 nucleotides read TGTGCCAGCAGCCCTCCTGGGCGCGCGGACGAGCAGTACTTC. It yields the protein CASSPPGRADEQYF.

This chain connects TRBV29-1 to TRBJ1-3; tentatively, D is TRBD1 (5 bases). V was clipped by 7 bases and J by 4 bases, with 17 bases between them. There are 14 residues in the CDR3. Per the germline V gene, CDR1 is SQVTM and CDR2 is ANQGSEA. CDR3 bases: TGCAGCGCAACCCCCCCGGGGGGAGGAAACACCATATATTTT. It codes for CSATPPGGGNTIYF.

The CDR3 sequence: CASSLFGSSYNEQFF. CDR3 DNA sequence: TGTGCCAGCAGCTTATTCGGGAGCTCCTACAATGAGCAGTTCTTC. The V and J genes are TRBV7-3 and TRBJ2-1, with D perhaps TRBD2 (6 bases). CDR3 size: 15 residues. Germline values: CDR1 SGHTA, CDR2 FQGTGA. V lost 2 bases and J lost 0, with 8 bases in between.

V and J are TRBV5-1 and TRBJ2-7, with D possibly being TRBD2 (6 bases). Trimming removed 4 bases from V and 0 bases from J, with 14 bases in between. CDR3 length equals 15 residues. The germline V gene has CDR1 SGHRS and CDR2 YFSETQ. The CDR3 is CASSKGDWSSYEQYF. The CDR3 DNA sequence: TGCGCCAGCAGCAAAGGGGACTGGAGCTCCTACGAGCAGTACTTC.

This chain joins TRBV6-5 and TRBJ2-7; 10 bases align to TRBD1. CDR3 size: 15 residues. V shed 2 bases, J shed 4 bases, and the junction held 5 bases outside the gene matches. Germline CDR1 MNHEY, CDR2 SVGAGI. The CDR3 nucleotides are TGTGCCAGCAGTTACACGACAGGGGGCAATTACGAGCAGTACTTC. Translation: CASSYTTGGNYEQYF.

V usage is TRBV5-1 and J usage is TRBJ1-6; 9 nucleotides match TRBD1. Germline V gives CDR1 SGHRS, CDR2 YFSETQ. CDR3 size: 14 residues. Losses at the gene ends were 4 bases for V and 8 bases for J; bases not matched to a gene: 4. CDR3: CASSPRTGDSPLHF. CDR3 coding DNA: TGCGCCAGCAGCCCCAGGACAGGGGATTCACCCCTCCACTTT.

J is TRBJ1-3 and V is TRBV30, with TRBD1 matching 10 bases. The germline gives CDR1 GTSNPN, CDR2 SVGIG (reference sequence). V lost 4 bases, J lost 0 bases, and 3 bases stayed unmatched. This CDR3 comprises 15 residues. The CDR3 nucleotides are TGTGCCTGGAAGACAGGGGGCTTCTCTGGAAACACCATATATTTT. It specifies CAWKTGGFSGNTIYF.

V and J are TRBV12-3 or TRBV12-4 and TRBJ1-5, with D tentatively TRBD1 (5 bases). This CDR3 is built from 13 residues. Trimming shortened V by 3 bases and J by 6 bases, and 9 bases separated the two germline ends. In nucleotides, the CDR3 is TGTGCCAGCAGTTTGGTCCAGGGTCAGCCCCAGCATTTT. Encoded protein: CASSLVQGQPQHF.

The CDR3 reads CASSFQASPYNSPLHF. In DNA, the CDR3 is TGTGCCAGCAGTTTTCAGGCCTCCCCTTATAATTCACCCCTCCACTTT. The chain uses TRBV28 and TRBJ1-6; D not certain. The V and J ends lost 3 bases and 4 bases respectively, with 13 bases between them. Germline values: CDR1 MDHEN, CDR2 SYDVKM. The CDR3 is 16 amino acids.